Listed below are T cell receptor beta chains from one sample, sequenced in a study of shared clonotypes between healthy human individuals. Sequencing was performed with immunoSEQ multiplex PCR; in TCRdb, only in-frame clones are kept and a portion is missing. In the table there are about 600,000 clones, about 97% of which are singletons. What was sequenced was naive CD4+ T cells sorted from blood. The source is a woman in her twenties or thirties in good health. CDR3s include the opening cysteine and the closing phenylalanine or tryptophan. The D gene is left open where the match is weak. Part of the rows lack a size; the others show once, few, many or a class for expanded clones.

V,size,J,D,DNA,CDR3
TRBV6-6,once,TRBJ2-7,TRBD2,TGTGCCAGCAGTTCCGCCGAAGCGGGAGCCTACGAGCAGTACTTC,CASSSAEAGAYEQYF
TRBV29-1,NA,TRBJ1-1,TRBD1,TGCAGCGTATATCCGGGACAGGGTTTGAACACTGAAGCTTTCTTT,CSVYPGQGLNTEAFF
TRBV15,once,TRBJ1-5,NA,TGTGCCACCAGCAGCAGGGTAGGTAATCAGCCCCAGCATTTT,CATSSRVGNQPQHF
TRBV7-9,NA,TRBJ1-4,NA,TGTGCCGCTGAGGGGGAGGCAACTAATGAAAAACTGTTTTTT,CAAEGEATNEKLFF
TRBV28,once,TRBJ2-1,NA,TGTGCCAGCAGCGGGGCAGGGTGGCGGGGCAATGAGCAGTTCTTC,CASSGAGWRGNEQFF
TRBV11-3,NA,TRBJ2-1,NA,TGTGCCAGCAGCTTAGCGGGATCTACTTACAATGAGCAGTTCTTC,CASSLAGSTYNEQFF
TRBV5-1,NA,TRBJ2-6,TRBD2,TGCGCCAGCAGCTTGGTGGGGCTAGCGGGAGCATCCGGGGCCAACGTCCTGACTTTC,CASSLVGLAGASGANVLTF
TRBV7-8,NA,TRBJ2-6,TRBD1,TGTGCCAGCAGCTTAGTCGCAGGGGGCCAGGACTCTGGGGCCAACGTCCTGACTTTC,CASSLVAGGQDSGANVLTF
TRBV11-2,NA,TRBJ2-2,TRBD2,TGTGCCAGCAGTCTCTTAGCGGGAGGAGGTACCGGGGAGCTGTTTTTT,CASSLLAGGGTGELFF
TRBV1,NA,TRBJ2-1,NA,TGCACCAGCAGCCAACTGGACTGGGATCTACAATACGAGCAGTTCTTC,CTSSQLDWDLQYEQFF
TRBV11-3,NA,TRBJ2-5,TRBD1,TGTGCCAGCAGCGACGGGACAGGGTCGTGGGAGACCCAGTACTTC,CASSDGTGSWETQYF
TRBV5-1,NA,TRBJ2-7,NA,TGCGCCAGCAGCTTGGATCAAGTTGGGCCCTACGAGCAGTACTTC,CASSLDQVGPYEQYF
TRBV28,once,TRBJ2-7,NA,TGTGCCAGCAGTACCAACAGGATCTACGAGCAGTACTTC,CASSTNRIYEQYF
TRBV28,NA,TRBJ1-1,TRBD1,TGTGCCAGCAGATACAGGGGGGAAGCTTTCTTT,CASRYRGEAFF
TRBV19,once,TRBJ2-5,NA,TGTGCCAGTAGTATAACAGGTGTGCAAGAGACCCAGTACTTC,CASSITGVQETQYF
TRBV18,NA,TRBJ1-2,TRBD1,TGTGCCAGCTCACCTAGGACAGGGGGTTCCGGCTACACCTTC,CASSPRTGGSGYTF
TRBV19,NA,TRBJ2-2,NA,TGTGCCGCCCGACCAGACAGGTTCACCGGGGAGCTGTTTTTT,CAARPDRFTGELFF
TRBV28,NA,TRBJ1-2,NA,TGTGCCAGCTTTCCCCGGGAGGAACGGGGCTACACCTTC,CASFPREERGYTF
TRBV5-5,NA,TRBJ2-7,TRBD2,TGTGCCAGCAGCTCCGGGACTAGCGTATTCTACGAGCAGTACTTC,CASSSGTSVFYEQYF
TRBV28,NA,TRBJ1-1,NA,TGTGCCAGCCAATCTCGGGACACTGAAGCTTTCTTT,CASQSRDTEAFF
TRBV30,NA,TRBJ2-2,NA,TGTGCCTGGAGTAGAGGGCGGCAGACCGGGGAGCTGTTTTTT,CAWSRGRQTGELFF
TRBV7-9,NA,TRBJ2-7,NA,TGTGCCAGCAGCCCCGCCCTCTACTCCTACGAGCAGTACTTC,CASSPALYSYEQYF
TRBV7-3,NA,TRBJ2-3,TRBD2,TGTGCCAGCAGCAAAACTAGCGGGAGATGGGCAGATACGCAGTATTTT,CASSKTSGRWADTQYF
TRBV7-8,NA,TRBJ1-5,TRBD1,TGTGCCAGCAGCTGGTCATCAGGGGGCGCGAATCAGCCCCAGCATTTT,CASSWSSGGANQPQHF
TRBV19,NA,TRBJ1-1,NA,TGTGCCAGTAGTACCGACAGCGGAGACACTGAAGCTTTCTTT,CASSTDSGDTEAFF
TRBV4-1,NA,TRBJ1-2,TRBD1,TGCGCCAGCAGCCAGATCCCTCCGGGACAGGGGGTTGGCTACACCTTC,CASSQIPPGQGVGYTF
TRBV27,once,TRBJ2-7,NA,TGTGCCAGCAGTCCTATGGGGCAGGCCTCCTACGAGCAGTACTTC,CASSPMGQASYEQYF
TRBV14,NA,TRBJ2-6,NA,TGTGCCAGCAGCCAAGCTTGGGTTGGGGCCAACGTCCTGACTTTC,CASSQAWVGANVLTF
TRBV5-1,NA,TRBJ2-7,NA,TGCGCCAGCAGCCGCGTGGAGGGTCACGAGCAGTACTTC,CASSRVEGHEQYF
TRBV28,NA,TRBJ2-3,TRBD2,TGTGCCAGCCGGACTAGCGGGCGAGATACGCAGTATTTT,CASRTSGRDTQYF
TRBV18,NA,TRBJ1-5,NA,TGTGCCAGCTCACCACCCGGCAGGGTAAATCAGCCCCAGCATTTT,CASSPPGRVNQPQHF
TRBV5-1,NA,TRBJ2-1,TRBD1,TGCGCCAGCAGCAGACAGGGGAGCAATGAGCAGTTCTTC,CASSRQGSNEQFF
TRBV7-3,NA,TRBJ1-6,NA,TGTGCCAGCAGCTTAGAACAGTGGGGTTCACCCCTCCACTTT,CASSLEQWGSPLHF
TRBV18,NA,TRBJ2-7,TRBD2,TGTGCCAGCTCCCCAGAGGGACTAGCGGGAGTATCCGAGCAGTACTTC,CASSPEGLAGVSEQYF
TRBV6-1,NA,TRBJ1-5,TRBD1,TGTGCCAGCAGTGCCGGGACAGCGTCGGATCAGCCCCAGCATTTT,CASSAGTASDQPQHF
TRBV6-1,NA,TRBJ2-7,NA,TGTGCCAGCAGATCTCCGGGACTCGACGAGCAGTACTTC,CASRSPGLDEQYF
TRBV5-1,NA,TRBJ2-7,NA,TGCGCCAGCTCCCAAAACCCGGGAGTTGACCAGTACTTC,CASSQNPGVDQYF
TRBV6-1,NA,TRBJ1-5,NA,TGTGCCAGCAGTGACTACTTGTTGACAGTGATAAGCAATCAGCCCCAGCATTTT,CASSDYLLTVISNQPQHF
TRBV27,NA,TRBJ2-7,TRBD2,TGTGCCAGCAGGAGAAGTGTAGCGGGAGGTGTCTACGAGCAGTACTTC,CASRRSVAGGVYEQYF
TRBV10-3,NA,TRBJ2-7,NA,TGTGCCACAACCGCTACAGGGAACTACGAGCAGTACTTC,CATTATGNYEQYF
TRBV18,NA,TRBJ2-5,TRBD1,TGTGCCAGCTCTGAACAGGGGTACCAAGAGACCCAGTACTTC,CASSEQGYQETQYF
TRBV11-2,NA,TRBJ1-4,NA,TGTGCCAGCAGCTTGTGGGGGACGGCGGAAAAACTGTTTTTT,CASSLWGTAEKLFF
TRBV28,NA,TRBJ2-7,NA,TGTGCCAGCAGTTTGAGACCCCGGACCTCCTACGAGCAGTACTTC,CASSLRPRTSYEQYF